The next 27 T cell receptor beta chains were all read from a single sample in a study of breast tumors, draining lymph nodes, adjacent tissues. TCRdb re-called the multiplex PCR reads through MiXCR, storing one row per CDR3 protein. This table holds about 230,000 distinct CDR3 sequences, 32% found once. Axillary draining lymph nodes of breast cancer patients supplied the node samples. The sample taken for sequencing was axillary lymph node tissue. The receptors were sampled from a female donor with breast cancer. Some clones in this sample may be carry-over from other donors' samples.

Comments on this clonotype: A much larger clone sits a single nucleotide away, making a read error possible. Here the CDR3 omits its conserved ending phenylalanine or tryptophan, so a read error is the likely source. The rearrangement links TRBV7-8 to TRBJ2-5; D gene uncertain. The CDR3 covers 14 residues. V was pared by 4 bases and J by 1 base, with 10 bases between. Germline V gene sequence: CDR1 SGHVS, CDR2 FQNEAQ. The CDR3 is CASSSRALQETQYL. CDR3 in DNA: TGTGCCAGCAGCTCCCGGGCCCTCCAAGAGACCCAGTACCTC.

As to this clonotype: With a much larger clone just one base away, this may be a read error. The J gene is TRBJ2-1, the V gene TRBV20-1; tentative D call: TRBD2 (5 bases). Trimming took off 0 bases at V and 2 bases at J, with 17 bases between the two ends. Germline CDR1 reads DFQATT; CDR2 reads SNEGSKA (reference sequence). CDR3 length equals 17 residues. The CDR3 DNA follows: TGCAGTGCTAGAGATCTTAGGGAGAGTACAGCCTACAATGAGCAGTTCTTC. Translating gives CSARDLRESTAYNEQFF.

This clonotype occurred many times. The chain uses TRBV7-9 and TRBJ2-3; D could derive from TRBD1 or TRBD2 (6 bases each). V was cut by 4 bases and J by 0 bases, with 26 bases left in between. The CDR3 totals 20 residues. From germline, CDR1 is SEHNR and CDR2 FQNEAQ (reference sequence). The CDR3 sequence is CASSYRKGEGGLGSTDTQYF. The CDR3 nucleotides read TGTGCCAGCAGCTACCGGAAGGGTGAGGGGGGCCTCGGGAGCACAGATACGCAGTATTTT.

This clonotype was observed many times. J is TRBJ2-3 and V is TRBV25-1; D not resolved. CDR1 is MGHDK and CDR2 is SYGVNS in the germline V gene. The CDR3 spans 15 residues. Between the trimmed V and J ends, which lost 2 bases and 0 bases, there was a span of 9 bases. CDR3 nucleotide sequence: TGTGCCAGCAGTGAAGCCCCCCGTAGCACAGATACGCAGTATTTT. Its protein is CASSEAPRSTDTQYF.

Many counts were recorded for this clonotype. This CDR3 reads CASRPQGGTQYF. CDR3 sequence (DNA): TGTGCCAGCAGACCTCAGGGGGGGACCCAGTACTTC. The chain combines TRBV11-3 with TRBJ2-5, with a possible D match to TRBD1 (7 bases). The CDR3 spans 12 residues. CDR1 SGHNT and CDR2 YENEEA come from the germline V gene. The V end lost 6 bases, the J end lost 7 bases, and 12 bases lay between the germline ends.

The rearrangement uses TRBV2 and TRBJ2-1; TRBD2 matches 13 bases. The germline V gene encodes CDR1 SNHLY and CDR2 FYNNEI. CDR3 size: 16 residues. V shed 5 bases and J 5 bases; nucleotides not matched to a gene: 6. The CDR3 is CASSQQLAGGDNEQFF. CDR3 DNA: TGTGCCAGCAGTCAACAACTAGCGGGAGGGGACAATGAGCAGTTCTTC.

This clonotype was seen many times. The rearrangement links TRBV6-5 to TRBJ1-3; tentatively, D is TRBD1 (6 bases). With 2 bases removed from V and 2 bases from J, the gap between germline ends came to 10 bases. The CDR3 has 15 residues. Germline assignment: CDR1 MNHEY and CDR2 SVGAGI. The CDR3 DNA is TGTGCCAGCAGTTACCGGGGGCCAGCTGGAAACACCATATATTTT. Protein product: CASSYRGPAGNTIYF.

This rearrangement joins TRBV11-2 to TRBJ1-1; D is perhaps TRBD1 (6 bases). CDR1 is SGHAT and CDR2 is FQNNGV in the germline V gene. Trimming shortened V by 5 bases and J by 4 bases, and 20 bases separated the two germline ends. This CDR3 is 16 amino acids long. CDR3 bases: TGTGCCAGCAGCAATCGTGCACAGGGAGGAGGCACTGAAGCTTTCTTT. Translating gives CASSNRAQGGGTEAFF.

This clonotype was observed a handful of times. The chain has TRBV7-9 and TRBJ1-5, with D uncertain. The CDR3 length is 13 residues. From germline, CDR1 is SEHNR and CDR2 FQNEAQ (reference sequence). Trimming took off 6 bases at V and 7 bases at J, with 13 bases between the two ends. The CDR3 region has the DNA TGTGCCAGCAGTACGGGATCGGGACAGCCCCAGCATTTT. It codes for CASSTGSGQPQHF.

This clonotype was detected ten times or more. The chain employs TRBV6-5 and TRBJ1-5; unclear D gene. CDR1 is MNHEY, CDR2 SVGAGI, per germline. V was pared by 4 bases and J by 6 bases, with 13 bases between. CDR3 length: 14 amino acids. Here the CDR3 DNA reads TGTGCCAGCAGTTCGACCTACGCTAGTCAGCCCCAGCATTTT. It codes for CASSSTYASQPQHF.

This clonotype was detected only a few times. A read error may be the cause here, since a much bigger clone is one base away. V gene TRBV11-1 combines with J gene TRBJ2-3; possible D gene TRBD1, 6 bases. Germline assignment: CDR1 SGHAT and CDR2 FQDESV (reference sequence). The CDR3 length is 14 residues. Trimming stripped 5 bases from V and 4 bases from J, with 13 bases between. This chain's CDR3 is CASSGQTCADTQYF. The CDR3 DNA reads TGTGCCAGCAGCGGACAGACTTGCGCAGATACGCAGTATTTT.

A few counts support this clonotype. This CDR3 is CASSLPRASSTDTQYF. CDR3 sequence (DNA): TGTGCCAGCAGCTTACCCCGAGCGTCGAGCACAGATACGCAGTATTTT. This sequence joins TRBV7-2 and TRBJ2-3; D unresolved. Trimming removed 2 bases from V and 0 bases from J, with 12 bases in between. The CDR3 has 16 amino acids. Germline loops: CDR1 SGHTA, CDR2 FQGNSA.

This clonotype was detected many times. The chain links TRBV27 to TRBJ2-7; TRBD2 aligns across 7 bases. Germline CDR1 reads MNHEY; CDR2 reads SMNVEV (reference sequence). The CDR3 has 14 residues. Trimming took 4 bases from V and 3 from J; bases not matched to a gene: 6. The CDR3 spells CASSSSGTNYEQYF. The CDR3 DNA reads TGTGCCAGCAGTTCATCCGGGACTAACTACGAGCAGTACTTC.

The sample holds a few counts of this clonotype. The chain uses TRBV15 and TRBJ2-1; 9 nucleotides agree with TRBD1. The trim removed 3 bases at V and 8 bases at J, leaving 11 bases unmatched. CDR3 length: 16 amino acids. Germline values: CDR1 LNHNV, CDR2 YYDKDF (reference sequence). The CDR3 nucleotides read TGTGCCACCAGCAGTTTCAGACAGGGGGGTCGGGATGAGCAGTTCTTC. Translation gives CATSSFRQGGRDEQFF.

This chain links TRBV20-1 with TRBJ1-2, with 9 bases identical to TRBD1. Per the germline V gene, CDR1 is DFQATT and CDR2 is SNEGSKA (reference sequence). With V trimmed by 6 bases and J by 8 bases, 7 bases remained unmatched. This CDR3 region has 12 residues. Here the CDR3 reads CSAPWTGDGYTF. CDR3 bases: TGCAGTGCACCCTGGACAGGGGACGGCTACACCTTC.

The chain links TRBV6-5 to TRBJ2-7, with TRBD2 matching over 10 bases. V dropped 5 bases and J dropped 3; count of bases not matched to a gene: 10. CDR1 and CDR2 (germline): MNHEY, SVGAGI. This CDR3 comprises 16 residues. As DNA, the CDR3 is TGTGCCAGCAGTCCGCTTAGCGGGGGGACTCTCTACGAGCAGTACTTC. Translated: CASSPLSGGTLYEQYF.

This clonotype was detected many times. The chain employs TRBV2 and TRBJ2-7, with no clear D. The V end was cut by 6 bases, the J end by 3 bases, with 15 bases between. The CDR3 spans 14 residues. Germline CDR1 and CDR2: SNHLY and FYNNEI. The CDR3, as DNA: TGTGCCAGCAGCCCTAGGACCGTCATCTACGAGCAGTACTTC. Protein sequence: CASSPRTVIYEQYF.

This clonotype was seen repeatedly, ten times or more. The chain uses TRBV2 and TRBJ2-5, with 14 bases that match TRBD2. The V gene end was trimmed by 5 bases and the J gene end by 10 bases; junction bases not matched to a gene: 6. This CDR3 comprises 14 residues. Per the germline V gene, CDR1 is SNHLY and CDR2 is FYNNEI. CDR3 sequence: CASSPTSGRASQYF. The DNA for the CDR3 is TGTGCCAGCAGTCCGACTAGCGGGAGGGCGAGCCAGTACTTC.

The chain has TRBV7-3 and TRBJ2-1; 10 bases map to TRBD2. Germline loops: CDR1 SGHTA, CDR2 FQGTGA. V shed 6 bases, J shed 4 bases, and the junction held 6 bases outside the gene matches. This CDR3 has 15 residues. The CDR3 here is CASRPGTSDYNEQFF. The CDR3 DNA sequence: TGTGCCAGCAGGCCCGGGACTAGCGATTACAATGAGCAGTTCTTC.

The rearrangement links TRBV6-1 to TRBJ1-6, with 8 bases matching TRBD1. The J segment lost 0 bases and the V segment lost 6 bases, leaving 7 bases of the junction unmatched. The germline CDR1 and CDR2 sequences are MNHNS and SASEGT. This CDR3 has 17 residues. The CDR3 is CASSPDRGGSYNSPLHF. In DNA form, the CDR3 reads TGTGCCAGCAGCCCAGACAGGGGCGGCTCCTATAATTCACCCCTCCACTTT.

This clonotype was counted at least ten times. This rearrangement joins TRBV7-2 to TRBJ2-7; D is perhaps TRBD1 (6 bases). This CDR3 contains 13 residues. V lost 5 bases and J lost 2, with 10 bases in between. The germline V gene has CDR1 SGHTA and CDR2 FQGNSA. The CDR3, as DNA: TGTGCCAGCAGCCGGGACAACGCCTACGAGCAGTACTTC. It encodes CASSRDNAYEQYF.

This clonotype was seen ten or more times. V and J are TRBV6-4 and TRBJ2-1; D gene unclear. Germline CDR1 reads MRHNA; CDR2 reads SNTAGT. Between the trimmed V and J ends, which lost 9 bases and 0 bases, there was a span of 15 bases. The CDR3 has 15 residues. The CDR3, as DNA: TGTGCCAGACCCAGCGCCCCGAGCTCCTACAATGAGCAGTTCTTC. The encoded protein is CARPSAPSSYNEQFF.

This clonotype appeared many times. The chain combines TRBV7-2 with TRBJ2-2; D unclear. Germline-derived CDR1 and CDR2 are SGHTA and FQGNSA. Trimming took 5 bases from V and 8 from J, leaving 12 bases between them. The CDR3 runs to 13 residues. CDR3 loop: CASSLRAKGELFF. Written as DNA, the CDR3 is TGTGCCAGCAGCCTCCGGGCCAAGGGGGAGCTGTTTTTT.

This clonotype has a handful of counts. This chain uses TRBV20-1 with TRBJ1-2; D not resolved. With 4 bases removed from V and 4 bases from J, the gap between germline ends came to 10 bases. The CDR3 sequence is 12 residues long. CDR1 and CDR2 (germline): DFQATT, SNEGSKA (reference sequence). The CDR3 sequence: CSATGGSYGYTF. The CDR3 DNA sequence: TGCAGTGCTACAGGCGGGTCCTATGGCTACACCTTC.

V usage is TRBV20-1 and J usage is TRBJ2-2; D remains ambiguous. The CDR3 sequence is 12 residues long. CDR1 DFQATT and CDR2 SNEGSKA come from the germline V gene (reference sequence). V lost 6 bases and J lost 7, with 12 bases in between. The CDR3 region is CSAAPASGELFF. In nucleotides, the CDR3 is TGCAGTGCAGCCCCAGCTAGCGGGGAGCTGTTTTTT.

This clonotype was seen a single time. This chain joins TRBV19 and TRBJ1-4; D may be TRBD1 (5 bases). The length of the CDR3 is 16 residues. Germline V lookup: CDR1 LNHDA, CDR2 SQIVND (reference sequence). V dropped 6 bases and J dropped 0 bases, with 14 bases sitting between them. CDR3 in DNA: TGTGCCAGTAGCCGGGGCAGTGCCTCAACTAATGAAAAACTGTTTTTT. This translates into CASSRGSASTNEKLFF.

The sample holds many counts of this clonotype. The chain recombines TRBV6-2 or TRBV6-3 with TRBJ2-1; 9 bases line up with TRBD2. The V and J ends lost 6 bases and 10 bases, in that order; junction bases with no gene match: 10. Germline loops: CDR1 MNHEY, CDR2 SVGEGT. The CDR3 extends over 14 amino acids. The CDR3 nucleotides are TGTGCCAGCAGCCTCATAGCGGGAGAGGGCGAGCAGTTCTTC. It codes for CASSLIAGEGEQFF.